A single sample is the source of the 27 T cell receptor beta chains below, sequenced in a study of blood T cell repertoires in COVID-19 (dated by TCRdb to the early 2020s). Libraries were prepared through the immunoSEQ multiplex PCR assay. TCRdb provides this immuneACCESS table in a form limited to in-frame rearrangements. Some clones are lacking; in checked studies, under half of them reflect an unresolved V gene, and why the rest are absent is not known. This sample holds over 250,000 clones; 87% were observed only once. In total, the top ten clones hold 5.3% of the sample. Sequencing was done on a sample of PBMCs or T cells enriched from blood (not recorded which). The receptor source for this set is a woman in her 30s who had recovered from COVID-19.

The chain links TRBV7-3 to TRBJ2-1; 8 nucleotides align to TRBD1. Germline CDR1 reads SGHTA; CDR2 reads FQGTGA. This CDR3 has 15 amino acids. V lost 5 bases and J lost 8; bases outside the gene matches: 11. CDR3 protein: CASSQIRTGTHEQFF. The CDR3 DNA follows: TGTGCCAGCAGCCAAATCAGGACAGGGACCCATGAGCAGTTCTTC.

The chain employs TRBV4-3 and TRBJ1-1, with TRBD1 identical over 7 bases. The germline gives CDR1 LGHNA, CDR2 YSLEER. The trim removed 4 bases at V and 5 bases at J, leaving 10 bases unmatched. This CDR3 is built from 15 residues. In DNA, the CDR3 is TGCGCCAGCAGCCGAGAGACAGGGTCTATTACTGAAGCTTTCTTT. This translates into CASSRETGSITEAFF.

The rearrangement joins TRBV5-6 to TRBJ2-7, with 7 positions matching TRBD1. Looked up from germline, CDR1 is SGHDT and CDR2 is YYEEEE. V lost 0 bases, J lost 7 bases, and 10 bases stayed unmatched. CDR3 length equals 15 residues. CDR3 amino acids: CASSLVGTGAGEQYF. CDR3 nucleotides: TGTGCCAGCAGCTTGGTCGGAACAGGGGCTGGGGAGCAGTACTTC.

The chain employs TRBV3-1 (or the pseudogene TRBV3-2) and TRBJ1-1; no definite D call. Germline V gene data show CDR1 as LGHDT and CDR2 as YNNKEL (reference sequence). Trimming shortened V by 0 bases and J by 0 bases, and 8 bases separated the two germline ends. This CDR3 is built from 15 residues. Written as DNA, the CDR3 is TGTGCCAGCAGCCAAGAGTCTCTATTGAACACTGAAGCTTTCTTT. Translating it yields CASSQESLLNTEAFF.

In DNA form, the CDR3 reads TGTGCCAGCAGCTTAGTTTCGCTAGCACCAGATACGCAGTATTTT. Translation: CASSLVSLAPDTQYF. The rearrangement joins TRBV11-2 to TRBJ2-3; TRBD2 might be the D (5 bases). This CDR3 comprises 15 residues. V was pared by 1 base and J by 4 bases, with 12 bases between. The germline V gene has CDR1 SGHAT and CDR2 FQNNGV. Full variable domain (rest looked up from reference TRBV11-2 and TRBJ2-3): EAGVAQSPRYKIIEKRQSVAFWCNPISGHATLYWYQQILGQGPKLLIQFQNNGVVDDSQLPKDRFSAERLKGVDSTLKIQPAKLEDSAVYLCASSLVSLAPDTQYFGPGTRLTVL.

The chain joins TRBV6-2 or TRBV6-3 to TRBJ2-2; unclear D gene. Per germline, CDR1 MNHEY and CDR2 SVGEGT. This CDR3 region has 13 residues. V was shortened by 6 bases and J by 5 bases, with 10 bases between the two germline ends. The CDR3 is CASSPVRTGELFF. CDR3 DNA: TGTGCCAGCAGCCCAGTGAGGACCGGGGAGCTGTTTTTT.

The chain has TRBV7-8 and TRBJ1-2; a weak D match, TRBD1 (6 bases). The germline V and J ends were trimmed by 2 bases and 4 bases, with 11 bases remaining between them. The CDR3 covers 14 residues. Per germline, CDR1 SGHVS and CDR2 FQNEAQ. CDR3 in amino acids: CASSLQGTAYGYTF. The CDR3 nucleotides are TGTGCCAGCAGCTTACAGGGGACGGCCTATGGCTACACCTTC.

The CDR3 DNA sequence: TGTGCCAGTAGTACGGGACAGGGTACGGATACGCAGTATTTT. Translating gives CASSTGQGTDTQYF. The chain carries TRBV19 and TRBJ2-3; 9 nucleotides agree with TRBD1. CDR3 length equals 14 residues. V gave up 4 bases and J gave up 6 bases; unmatched junction bases: 5. Germline assignment: CDR1 LNHDA and CDR2 SQIVND (reference sequence).

The CDR3 sequence is CASSYGGGGNSPLHF. DNA of the CDR3: TGTGCCAGCAGTTATGGGGGGGGTGGCAATTCACCCCTCCACTTT. V gene TRBV6-2 or TRBV6-3 combines with J gene TRBJ1-6; D may be TRBD1 (5 bases). Trimming took off 3 bases at V and 7 bases at J, with 13 bases between the two ends. The CDR3 has 15 amino acids. The V gene's germline CDR1 is MNHEY and CDR2 SVGEGT.

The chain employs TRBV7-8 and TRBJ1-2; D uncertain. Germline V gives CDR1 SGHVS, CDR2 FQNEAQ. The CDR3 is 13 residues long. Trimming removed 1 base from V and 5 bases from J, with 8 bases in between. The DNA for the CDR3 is TGTGCCAGCAGCTTAGTGGCGGAGTATGGCTACACCTTC. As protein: CASSLVAEYGYTF.

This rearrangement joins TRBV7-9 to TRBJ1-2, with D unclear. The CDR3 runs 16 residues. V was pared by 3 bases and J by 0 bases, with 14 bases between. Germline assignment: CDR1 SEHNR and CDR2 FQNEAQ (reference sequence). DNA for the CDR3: TGTGCCAGCAGCTTTTCCCTGACTATGTCTAACTATGGCTACACCTTC. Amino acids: CASSFSLTMSNYGYTF.

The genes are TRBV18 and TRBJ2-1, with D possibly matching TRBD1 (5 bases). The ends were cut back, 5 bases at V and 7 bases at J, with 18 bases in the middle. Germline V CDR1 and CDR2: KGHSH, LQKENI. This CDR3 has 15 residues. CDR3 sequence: CASSEHRGQNNEQFF. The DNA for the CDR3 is TGTGCCAGCTCAGAGCACCGAGGACAAAATAATGAGCAGTTCTTC. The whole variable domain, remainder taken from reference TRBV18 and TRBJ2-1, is NAGVMQNPRHLVRRRGQEARLRCSPMKGHSHVYWYRQLPEEGLKFMVYLQKENIIDESGMPKERFSAEFPKEGPSILRIQQVVRGDSAAYFCASSEHRGQNNEQFFGPGTRLTVL.

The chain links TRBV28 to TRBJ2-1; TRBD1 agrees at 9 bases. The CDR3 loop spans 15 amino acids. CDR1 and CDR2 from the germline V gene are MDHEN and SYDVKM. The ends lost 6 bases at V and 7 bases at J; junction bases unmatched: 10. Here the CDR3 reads CASSSAGTGNNEQFF. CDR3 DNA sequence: TGTGCCAGCAGCTCAGCCGGGACAGGGAATAATGAGCAGTTCTTC.

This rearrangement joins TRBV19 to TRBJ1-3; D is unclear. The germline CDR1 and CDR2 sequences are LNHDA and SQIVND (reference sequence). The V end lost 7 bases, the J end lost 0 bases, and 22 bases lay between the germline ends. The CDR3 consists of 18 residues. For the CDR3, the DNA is TGTGCCAGTATCCGGTACCGGGGATCAGGCTCCTCTGGAAACACCATATATTTT. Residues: CASIRYRGSGSSGNTIYF.

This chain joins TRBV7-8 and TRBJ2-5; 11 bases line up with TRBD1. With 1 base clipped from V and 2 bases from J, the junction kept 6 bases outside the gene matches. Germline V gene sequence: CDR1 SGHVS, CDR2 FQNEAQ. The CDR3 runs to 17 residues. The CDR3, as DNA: TGTGCCAGCAGCTTAGGTTGGGACAGGGGGTTACAAGAGACCCAGTACTTC. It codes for CASSLGWDRGLQETQYF.

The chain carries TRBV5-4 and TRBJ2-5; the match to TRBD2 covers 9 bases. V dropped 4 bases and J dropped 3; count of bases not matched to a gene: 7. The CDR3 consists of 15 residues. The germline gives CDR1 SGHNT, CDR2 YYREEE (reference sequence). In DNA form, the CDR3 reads TGTGCCAGCAGCCCACGGCGCGGGGGGGAAGAGACCCAGTACTTC. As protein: CASSPRRGGEETQYF.

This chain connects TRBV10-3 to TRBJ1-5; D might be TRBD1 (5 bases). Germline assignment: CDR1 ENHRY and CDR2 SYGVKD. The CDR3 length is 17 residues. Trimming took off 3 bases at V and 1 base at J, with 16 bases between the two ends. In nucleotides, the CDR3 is TGTGCCATCAGTGACAGGGACTCTCCTCTGAGCAATCAGCCCCAGCATTTT. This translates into CAISDRDSPLSNQPQHF.

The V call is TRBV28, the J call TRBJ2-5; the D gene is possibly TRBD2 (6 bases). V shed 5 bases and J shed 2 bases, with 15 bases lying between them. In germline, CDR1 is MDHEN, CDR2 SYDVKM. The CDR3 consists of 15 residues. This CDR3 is CASSLIAELQETQYF. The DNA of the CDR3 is TGTGCCAGCAGTCTCATAGCGGAGCTACAAGAGACCCAGTACTTC.

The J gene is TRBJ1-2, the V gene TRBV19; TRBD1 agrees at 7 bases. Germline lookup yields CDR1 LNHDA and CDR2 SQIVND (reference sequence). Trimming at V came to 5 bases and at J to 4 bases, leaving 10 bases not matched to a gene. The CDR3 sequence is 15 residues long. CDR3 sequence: CASSPQPGQSYGYTF. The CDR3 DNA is TGTGCCAGTAGTCCCCAGCCGGGACAGAGCTATGGCTACACCTTC.

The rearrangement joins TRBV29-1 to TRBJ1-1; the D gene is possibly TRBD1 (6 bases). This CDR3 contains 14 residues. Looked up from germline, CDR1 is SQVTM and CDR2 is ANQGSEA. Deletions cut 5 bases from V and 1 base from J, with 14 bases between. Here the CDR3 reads CSVRGAGRNTEAFF. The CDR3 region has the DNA TGCAGCGTTCGGGGGGCCGGGCGGAACACTGAAGCTTTCTTT.

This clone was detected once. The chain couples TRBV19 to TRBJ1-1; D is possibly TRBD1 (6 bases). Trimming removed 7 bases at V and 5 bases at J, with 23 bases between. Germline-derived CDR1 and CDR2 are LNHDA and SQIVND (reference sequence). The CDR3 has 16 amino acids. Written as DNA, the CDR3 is TGTGCCAGTACGGGGGGTAGACAGGCCCGACGGACTGAAGCTTTCTTT. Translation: CASTGGRQARRTEAFF.

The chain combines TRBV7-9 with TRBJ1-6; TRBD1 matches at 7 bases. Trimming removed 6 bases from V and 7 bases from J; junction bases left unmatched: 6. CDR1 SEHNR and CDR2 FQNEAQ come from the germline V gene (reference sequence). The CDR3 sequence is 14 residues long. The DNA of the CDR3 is TGTGCCAGCAGACCACAGGGGAACAATTCACCCCTCCACTTT. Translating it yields CASRPQGNNSPLHF.

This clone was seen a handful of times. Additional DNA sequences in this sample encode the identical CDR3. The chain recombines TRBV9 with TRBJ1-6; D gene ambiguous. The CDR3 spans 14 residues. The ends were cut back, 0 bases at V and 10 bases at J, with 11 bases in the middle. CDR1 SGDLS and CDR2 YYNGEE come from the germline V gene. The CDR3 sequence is CASSVGTSRSPLHF. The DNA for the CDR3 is TGTGCCAGCAGCGTAGGAACTTCCCGCTCACCCCTCCACTTT. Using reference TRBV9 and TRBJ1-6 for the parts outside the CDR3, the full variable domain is DSGVTQTPKHLITATGQRVTLRCSPRSGDLSVYWYQQSLDQGLQFLIQYYNGEERAKGNILERFSAQQFPDLHSELNLSSLELGDSALYFCASSVGTSRSPLHFGNGTRLTVT.

CDR3 loop: CASSQDTGSDTQYF. In DNA form, the CDR3 reads TGTGCCAGCAGCCAAGATACGGGGTCAGATACGCAGTATTTT. This chain links TRBV4-2 with TRBJ2-3; D might be TRBD2 (5 bases). The CDR3 covers 14 residues. V was shortened by 0 bases and J by 4 bases, with 8 bases between the two germline ends. From germline, CDR1 is LGHNA and CDR2 YNFKEQ.

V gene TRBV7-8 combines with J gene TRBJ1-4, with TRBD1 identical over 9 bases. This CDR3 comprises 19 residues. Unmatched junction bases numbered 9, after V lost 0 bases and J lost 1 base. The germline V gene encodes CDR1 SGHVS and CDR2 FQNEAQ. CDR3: CASSLAPQGAAGTNEKLFF. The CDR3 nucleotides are TGTGCCAGCAGCTTAGCCCCACAGGGGGCCGCCGGAACTAATGAAAAACTGTTTTTT.

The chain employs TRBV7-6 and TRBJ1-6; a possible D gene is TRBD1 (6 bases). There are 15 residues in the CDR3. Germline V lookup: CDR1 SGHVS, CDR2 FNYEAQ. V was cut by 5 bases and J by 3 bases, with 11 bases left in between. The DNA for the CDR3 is TGTGCCAGCAGCGCACTACAGGGCTATAATTCACCCCTCCACTTT. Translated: CASSALQGYNSPLHF. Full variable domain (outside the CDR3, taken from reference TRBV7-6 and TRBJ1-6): GAGVSQSPRYKVTKRGQDVALRCDPISGHVSLYWYRQALGQGPEFLTYFNYEAQQDKSGLPNDRFSAERPEGSISTLTIQRTEQRDSAMYRCASSALQGYNSPLHFGNGTRLTVT.

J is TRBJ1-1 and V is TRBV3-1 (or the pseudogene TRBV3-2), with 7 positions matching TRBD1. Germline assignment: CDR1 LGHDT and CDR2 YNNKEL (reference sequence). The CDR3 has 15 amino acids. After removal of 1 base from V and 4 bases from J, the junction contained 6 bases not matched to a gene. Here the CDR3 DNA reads TGTGCCAGCAGCCAAGCCGCAGGGGGGATCACTGAAGCTTTCTTT. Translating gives CASSQAAGGITEAFF.